These 10 T cell receptor beta chains came from one sample sequenced in a study of OX40 agonist ivuxolimab in advanced cancers. Clones were read by immunoSEQ multiplex PCR, and TCRdb kept only the in-frame ones, dropping some. Found here are around 100,000 clones, roughly nine tenths of them singletons; the top ten hold approximately 0.35%. This sample comprised CD4+ or CD8+ T cells sorted from blood, obtained in a trial of the OX40 agonist ivuxolimab. Receptor source: an adult with an advanced solid tumor such as melanoma, head and neck, liver or kidney cancer.

The V call is TRBV7-2, the J call TRBJ1-2; D gene ambiguous. This CDR3 is 13 amino acids long. Trimming cost V 1 base and J 7 bases, with 10 bases left between them. Germline V gives CDR1 SGHTA, CDR2 FQGNSA. This CDR3 is CASSLDPLGGYTF. The CDR3, as DNA: TGTGCCAGCAGCTTAGATCCTTTGGGTGGCTACACCTTC.

This rearrangement joins TRBV19 to TRBJ2-1, with 9 bases aligning to TRBD1. The germline V gene has CDR1 LNHDA and CDR2 SQIVND (reference sequence). J was trimmed by 0 bases and V by 4 bases; bases with no gene match: 4. CDR3 length: 16 residues. The CDR3 is CASSRGTGSSYNEQFF. CDR3 in DNA: TGTGCCAGTAGTAGAGGGACAGGGAGCTCCTACAATGAGCAGTTCTTC.

This sequence joins TRBV9 and TRBJ2-7; 9 bases match TRBD2. The CDR3 extends over 15 amino acids. J was trimmed by 3 bases and V by 0 bases; bases with no gene match: 4. Germline-derived CDR1 and CDR2 are SGDLS and YYNGEE. CDR3 amino acids: CASSVGRGGHYEQYF. CDR3 coding DNA: TGTGCCAGCAGCGTAGGGCGGGGGGGCCACTACGAGCAGTACTTC.

This clone was recorded only once. The J gene is TRBJ1-5, the V gene TRBV27; D call uncertain. The CDR3 runs to 14 residues. Germline V gene data show CDR1 as MNHEY and CDR2 as SMNVEV (reference sequence). V was trimmed by 3 bases and J by 4 bases, leaving 10 bases between them. The CDR3 is CASSFGRGNQPQHF. The CDR3 coding sequence is TGTGCCAGCAGTTTTGGCCGGGGTAATCAGCCCCAGCATTTT.

The chain recombines TRBV28 with TRBJ1-5; D remains ambiguous. The CDR3 is made up of 16 amino acids. V lost 1 base and J 0 bases, leaving 10 bases between the germline ends. Germline lookup yields CDR1 MDHEN and CDR2 SYDVKM. CDR3: CASSLYGFYSNQPQHF. CDR3 DNA: TGTGCCAGCAGTTTATATGGCTTCTATAGCAATCAGCCCCAGCATTTT. Combining the CDR3 with reference TRBV28 and TRBJ1-5 gives the whole variable domain DVKVTQSSRYLVKRTGEKVFLECVQDMDHENMFWYRQDPGLGLRLIYFSYDVKMKEKGDIPEGYSVSREKKERFSLILESASTNQTSMYLCASSLYGFYSNQPQHFGDGTRLSIL.

The genes are TRBV6-6 and TRBJ2-7; a possible D gene is TRBD2 (5 bases). Germline V lookup: CDR1 MNHNY, CDR2 SVGAGI (reference sequence). V shed 6 bases and J shed 2 bases, with 17 bases lying between them. The CDR3 runs 15 residues. For the CDR3, the DNA is TGTGCCAGCAGACCCGGGGTAGCCCAGACCTACGAGCAGTACTTC. Residues: CASRPGVAQTYEQYF.

The rearrangement joins TRBV6-5 to TRBJ1-4; no firm D call. V lost 0 bases to trimming and J lost 5 bases, with 13 bases between them. Germline CDR1 is MNHEY and CDR2 is SVGAGI. The CDR3 consists of 16 residues. The CDR3 bases are TGTGCCAGCAGTTACTCTTTTCGCGGGATCAATGAAAAACTGTTTTTT. The encoded protein is CASSYSFRGINEKLFF.

This chain uses TRBV5-1 with TRBJ2-1, with TRBD2 identical over 11 bases. This CDR3 has 15 amino acids. Germline CDR1 reads SGHRS; CDR2 reads YFSETQ. The ends lost 4 bases at V and 3 bases at J; junction bases unmatched: 3. The CDR3: CASSPSGGRYNEQFF. The DNA of the CDR3 is TGCGCCAGCAGCCCTAGCGGGGGGCGCTACAATGAGCAGTTCTTC.

The V and J genes are TRBV19 and TRBJ1-1, with D possibly being TRBD1 (6 bases). Trimming removed 3 bases at V and 0 bases at J, with 17 bases between. CDR3 length: 17 amino acids. Germline assignment: CDR1 LNHDA and CDR2 SQIVND (reference sequence). The DNA for the CDR3 is TGTGCCAGTAGTATGGGCAGGGGTCGGGTGATGAACACTGAAGCTTTCTTT. This codes for CASSMGRGRVMNTEAFF.

V is TRBV5-4 and J is TRBJ2-5, with a weak D call TRBD2 (6 bases). CDR3 size: 14 residues. The V gene lost 4 bases and the J gene lost 5 bases, with 15 bases spanning the gap. Germline V gene data show CDR1 as SGHNT and CDR2 as YYREEE (reference sequence). The CDR3 spells CASSPRAGRETQYF. The CDR3 nucleotides are TGTGCCAGCAGCCCCAGGGCAGGGAGGGAGACCCAGTACTTC.